This entry describes one TCR beta chain. Its target is not known. This may stem from a read error, because a much larger clone lies one nucleotide away. Other DNA variants within this sample encode the same CDR3. TCRdb keeps only in-frame clones here, not all; method: immunoSEQ multiplex PCR. The table records about 80,000 clones, around 88% of them present only once. This specimen belongs to a study of OX40 agonist ivuxolimab in advanced cancers. Overall study: Cohort: around 86% men, mean age about 60, aged about 20 to 90. Study-level findings and limits: Among the least clonally expanded were partial responders at 0.1-3.0 mg/kg. Clonal expansion from baseline to week 6 occurred in both CD4+ and CD8+ T cells.

Trimming stripped 0 bases from V and 2 bases from J, with 9 bases between. The CDR3 is 14 residues long. Per the germline V gene, CDR1 is SGHRS and CDR2 is YFSETQ. The sample here was CD4+ or CD8+ T cells sorted from blood, taken in a trial of the OX40 agonist ivuxolimab. This sequence originates from an adult with an advanced solid tumor such as melanoma, head and neck, liver or kidney cancer. The chain recombines TRBV5-1 with TRBJ2-7; the D gene is possibly TRBD2 (5 bases). CDR3 residues: CASSLDGIPYEQYF. The CDR3 DNA is TGCGCCAGCAGCTTGGACGGGATTCCCTACGAGCAGTACTTC.